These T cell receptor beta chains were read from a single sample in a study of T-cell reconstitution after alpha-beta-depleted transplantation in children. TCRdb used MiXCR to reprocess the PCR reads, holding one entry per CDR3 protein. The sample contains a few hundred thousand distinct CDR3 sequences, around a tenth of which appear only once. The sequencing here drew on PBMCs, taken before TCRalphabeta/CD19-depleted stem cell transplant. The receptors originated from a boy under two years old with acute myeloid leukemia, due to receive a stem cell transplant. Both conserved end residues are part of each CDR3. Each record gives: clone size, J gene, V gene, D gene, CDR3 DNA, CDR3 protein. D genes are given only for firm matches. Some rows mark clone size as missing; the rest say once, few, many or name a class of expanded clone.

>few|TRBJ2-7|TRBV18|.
TGTGCCAGCTCACCGTCGTCCGATCAAATGGCCTACGAGCAGTACTTC
CASSPSSDQMAYEQYF
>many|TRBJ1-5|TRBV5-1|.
TGCGCCAGCAGCTTGGTGACGGGCGCGGATCAGCCCCAGCATTTT
CASSLVTGADQPQHF
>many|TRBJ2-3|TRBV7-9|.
TGTGCCAGCAGCTTAGAAAGCTGGGATACGCAGTATTTT
CASSLESWDTQYF
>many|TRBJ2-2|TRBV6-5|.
TGTGCCAGCAGTTACTCGTGGGGGGCCGGGGAGCTGTTTTTT
CASSYSWGAGELFF
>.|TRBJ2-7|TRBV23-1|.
TGCGCCAGCAGTCCAGCCCCCCAGGATATCCTCCACTACGAGCAGTACTTC
CASSPAPQDILHYEQYF
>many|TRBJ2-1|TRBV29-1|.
TGCAGCGTCCAACAGGTCCTCTCCTACAATGAGCAGTTCTTC
CSVQQVLSYNEQFF
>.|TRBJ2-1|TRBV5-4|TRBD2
TGTGCCAGCAGCTTGGGCGGGGGGAGGGCGGGAAATGAGCAGTTCTTC
CASSLGGGRAGNEQFF
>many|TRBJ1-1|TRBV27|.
TGTGCCAGCAGTCTCCAGATGAAGGCTGAAGCTTTCTTT
CASSLQMKAEAFF
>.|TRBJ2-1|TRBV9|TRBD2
TGTGCCAGCAGCGTAGGGTCTAGCGGGGGCAATGAGCAGTTCTTC
CASSVGSSGGNEQFF
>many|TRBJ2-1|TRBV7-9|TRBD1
TGTGCCAGCAGCCCAGGGACAGTAAGGGTTGAGCAGTTCTTC
CASSPGTVRVEQFF
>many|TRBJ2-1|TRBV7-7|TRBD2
TGTGCTAGCAGCACGGGACTAGGTAATGAGCAGTTCTTC
CASSTGLGNEQFF
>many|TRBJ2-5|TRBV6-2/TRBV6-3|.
TGTGCCAGCAGTTACTTCGGGCAAGAGACCCAGTACTTC
CASSYFGQETQYF
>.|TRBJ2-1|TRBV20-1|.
TGCAGTGCTACCCGCTTTAGGATCCCCAATGAGCAGTTCTTC
CSATRFRIPNEQFF
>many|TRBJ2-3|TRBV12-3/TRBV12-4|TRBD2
TGTGCCAGCAGTTCGTATAGCGGGAGGGCCGAAGATACGCAGTATTTT
CASSSYSGRAEDTQYF
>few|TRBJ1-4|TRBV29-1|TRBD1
TGCAGCGTTGAGGACAGGGGTAATGAAAAACTGTTTTTT
CSVEDRGNEKLFF
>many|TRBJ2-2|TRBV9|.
TGTGCCAGCAGCGTAGCCGGGGAGCTGTTTTTT
CASSVAGELFF
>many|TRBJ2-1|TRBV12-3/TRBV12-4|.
TGTGCCAGCAGTTTAAACAGGGCGCTGGAGCAGTTCTTC
CASSLNRALEQFF
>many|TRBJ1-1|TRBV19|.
TGTGCCAGTAGTATGCAGGGAACCCTAAACACTGAAGCTTTCTTT
CASSMQGTLNTEAFF
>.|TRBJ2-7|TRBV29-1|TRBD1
TGCAGCGTCTCGACAGGGTTATACGAGCAGTACTTC
CSVSTGLYEQYF
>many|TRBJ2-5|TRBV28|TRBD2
TGTGCCAGCAGTTTATCTCAGGACGGGGGGACTAGAGAGGAGACCCAGTACTTC
CASSLSQDGGTREETQYF
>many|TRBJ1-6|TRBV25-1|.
TGTGCCAGCAGTGAACAGACAAAGCCGAATTCACCCCTCCACTTT
CASSEQTKPNSPLHF
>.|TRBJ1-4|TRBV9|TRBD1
TGTGCCAGCAGCGCTCGGACAGGGGAGGCTGAAAAACTGTTTTTT
CASSARTGEAEKLFF
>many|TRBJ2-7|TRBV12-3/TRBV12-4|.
TGTGCCAGCAGTTTAAGGGGGGGAAGCGGCTACGAGCAGTACTTC
CASSLRGGSGYEQYF
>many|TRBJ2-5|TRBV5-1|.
TGCGCCAGCAGCTTAGGTGGCGGGGTCGAGACCCAGTACTTC
CASSLGGGVETQYF
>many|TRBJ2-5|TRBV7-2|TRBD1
TGTGCCAGCAGCTTAGAAGGGGGCCCAGAGACCCAGTACTTC
CASSLEGGPETQYF
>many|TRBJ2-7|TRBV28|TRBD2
TGTGCCAGCAGGGATCCCGGGACTAGCGGAGACTACGAGCAGTACTTC
CASRDPGTSGDYEQYF
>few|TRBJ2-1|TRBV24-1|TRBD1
TGTGCCACCAGTGAGCCTCATGTGACAGGGCCCTACAATGAGCAGTTCTTC
CATSEPHVTGPYNEQFF
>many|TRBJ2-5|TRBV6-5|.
TGTGCCAGCAGTTCCCTGAAGACCCAGTACTTC
CASSSLKTQYF
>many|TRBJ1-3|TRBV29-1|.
TGCAGCGTTGGGGACTCGTTTCGAAACACCATATATTTT
CSVGDSFRNTIYF
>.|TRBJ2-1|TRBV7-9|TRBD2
TGTGCCAGCAGCTTAGCCGGACTAGCGGACGGCAATGAGCAGTTCTTC
CASSLAGLADGNEQFF
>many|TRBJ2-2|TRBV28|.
TGTGCCAGCATCCAACAGGTACCCGGGGAGCTGTTTTTT
CASIQQVPGELFF
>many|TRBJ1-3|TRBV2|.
TGTGCCAGCAGTGAAGCCCCGAGTGGAAACACCATATATTTT
CASSEAPSGNTIYF
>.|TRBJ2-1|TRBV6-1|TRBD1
TGTGCCTGCCGTCGACAGGGGCGTTACAATGAGCAGTTCTTC
CACRRQGRYNEQFF
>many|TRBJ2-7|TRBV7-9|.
TGTGCCAGCAGCTTAGGGTCGCACTCCTACGAGCAGTACTTC
CASSLGSHSYEQYF
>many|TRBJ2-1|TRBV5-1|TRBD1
TGCGCCAGCAGAGGAGAGGGGGCGGTTCGTGAGCAGTTCTTC
CASRGEGAVREQFF
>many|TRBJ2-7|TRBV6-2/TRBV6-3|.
TGTGCCAGCAGTACGACGCCGTGGAATTTCTCCTACGAGCAGTACTTC
CASSTTPWNFSYEQYF
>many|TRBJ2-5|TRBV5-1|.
TGCGCCAGCAGCTTGGCCTTGGGGGCATGGAAGGAGACCCAGTACTTC
CASSLALGAWKETQYF
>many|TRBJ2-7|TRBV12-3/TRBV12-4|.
TGTGCCAGCAGTTTTGGCGGACAGTCCGAGCAGTACTTC
CASSFGGQSEQYF
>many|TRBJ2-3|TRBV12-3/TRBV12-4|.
TGTGCCAGCTCCCAGGACTACCCACGCACAGATACGCAGTATTTT
CASSQDYPRTDTQYF
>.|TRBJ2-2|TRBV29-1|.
TGCAGCGTCCGGAGAACCACCGGGGAGCTGTTTTTT
CSVRRTTGELFF
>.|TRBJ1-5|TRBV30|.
TGTGCCTGGAGTGGGGGCAGAGTTAGCAATCAGCCCCAGCATTTT
CAWSGGRVSNQPQHF
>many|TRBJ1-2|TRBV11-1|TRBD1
TGTGCCAGCAGCACCTCCTTTTATCCGGGACAGGAGGCCTATGGCTACACCTTC
CASSTSFYPGQEAYGYTF
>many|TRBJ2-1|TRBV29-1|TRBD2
TGCAGCGTTGTCAGCGGGAGGGGGCACAATGAGCAGTTCTTC
CSVVSGRGHNEQFF
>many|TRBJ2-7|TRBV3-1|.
TGTGCCAGCAGCCAAGAAGGGTCTCGCTACGAGCAGTACTTC
CASSQEGSRYEQYF
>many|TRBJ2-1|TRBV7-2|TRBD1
TGTGCCAGCAGCTTCCGACAGGGGGCCAATGAGCAGTTCTTC
CASSFRQGANEQFF
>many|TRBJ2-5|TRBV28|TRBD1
TGTGCCAGCAGAGCGGGACAGGGAAGGGAGACCCAGTACTTC
CASRAGQGRETQYF